This TCR beta chain emerged from a study of T-cell reconstitution after alpha-beta-depleted transplantation in children. TCRbeta library preparation incorporated unique molecular identifiers. From the PCR reads, TCRdb called clonotypes with MiXCR, one entry per CDR3 protein. The sample includes 600,000 to 700,000 distinct CDR3 sequences, 16% of them seen just once. The CDR3 covers 13 residues. CDR1 and CDR2 from the germline V gene are MGHDK and SYGVNS. With 4 bases removed from V and 3 bases from J, the gap between germline ends came to 9 bases. The sequencing here drew on PBMCs from the stem cell graft donor, taken from the stem cell graft. The chain couples TRBV25-1 to TRBJ1-2; TRBD1 might be the D (6 bases). The receptor was derived from a human donor who donated a stem cell graft to a child with acute myeloid leukemia. CDR3 amino acids: CASSVGGYYGYTF. DNA of the CDR3: TGTGCCAGCAGTGTTGGGGGCTACTATGGCTACACCTTC.